A selection of T cell receptor beta chains follows, all from one sample in a study of CD8 T cells in ankylosing spondylitis. Each CDR3 protein gets one entry after TCRdb re-called the 5' RACE reads with MiXCR. Of about 460,000 distinct CDR3 sequences in the sample, roughly 5.2% were seen once. The sample taken for sequencing was blood, either unsorted or a sorted T cell fraction (not recorded which). The receptor set was obtained from a male donor with ankylosing spondylitis. The CDR3 runs from the conserved cysteine through the conserved F or W. A D gene is named only where the DNA matches it firmly. Some rows have no size entry. The others give once, few or many, or a class for an expanded clone.

clone_size | d_call | j_call | v_call | cdr3_aa | cdr3_nt
few | . | TRBJ1-4 | TRBV2 | CASSEAFSPQELFF | TGTGCCAGCAGTGAAGCTTTCAGCCCGCAAGAACTGTTTTTT
many | TRBD2 | TRBJ2-7 | TRBV15 | CATSSLAGLPYEQYF | TGTGCCACCAGCAGCCTAGCGGGATTGCCCTACGAGCAGTACTTC
many | . | TRBJ2-3 | TRBV7-9 | CASSATGQADTQYF | TGTGCCAGCAGCGCAACAGGGCAGGCAGATACGCAGTATTTT
many | . | TRBJ1-5 | TRBV20-1 | CSARDYRSNQPQHF | TGCAGTGCTAGAGATTACAGGAGCAATCAGCCCCAGCATTTT
few | TRBD1 | TRBJ2-1 | TRBV6-1 | CASSIWTGPDSNEQFF | TGTGCCAGCAGTATATGGACAGGGCCCGATAGCAATGAGCAGTTCTTC
many | TRBD2 | TRBJ2-3 | TRBV7-2 | CASSFTSGRAYF | TGTGCCAGCAGTTTTACTAGCGGGAGGGCCTATTTT
many | . | TRBJ1-5 | TRBV19 | CASSTRQVYQPQHF | TGTGCCAGTAGTACTAGACAGGTTTATCAGCCCCAGCATTTT
many | . | TRBJ2-7 | TRBV29-1 | CSVAIPYEQYF | TGCAGCGTTGCCATCCCCTACGAGCAGTACTTC
many | TRBD1 | TRBJ2-5 | TRBV20-1 | CSAPGQGAGETQYF | TGCAGTGCTCCGGGACAGGGGGCGGGGGAGACCCAGTACTTC
few | . | TRBJ2-2 | TRBV7-2 | CASSTAGGVTGELFF | TGTGCCAGCAGCACCGCTGGAGGGGTCACCGGGGAGCTGTTTTTT
many | . | TRBJ2-7 | TRBV6-5 | CASSYSLGSTVQYF | TGTGCCAGCAGTTACTCTTTAGGATCTACGGTGCAGTACTTC
many | . | TRBJ2-2 | TRBV11-2 | CASSSSRRAGELFF | TGTGCCAGCAGTTCCAGCAGGCGAGCCGGGGAGCTGTTTTTT
many | TRBD1 | TRBJ2-3 | TRBV27 | CASRKGALTDTQYF | TGTGCCAGCAGGAAGGGGGCCCTCACAGATACGCAGTATTTT
many | TRBD2 | TRBJ2-1 | TRBV20-1 | CSARTSADPYNEQFF | TGCAGTGCGAGGACTAGCGCAGATCCCTACAATGAGCAGTTCTTC
many | . | TRBJ2-3 | TRBV20-1 | CSARGITETSTDTQYF | TGCAGTGCTAGGGGGATAACTGAAACTAGCACAGATACGCAGTATTTT
many | . | TRBJ1-2 | TRBV5-8 | CASSVWYGYTF | TGTGCCAGCAGCGTATGGTATGGCTACACCTTC
. | . | TRBJ2-1 | TRBV7-2 | CASSLMGGVDKQFF | TGTGCCAGCAGCTTAATGGGGGGCGTCGATAAGCAGTTCTTC
many | . | TRBJ2-6 | TRBV5-1 | CASSLGGPGANVLTF | TGCGCCAGCAGCTTGGGGGGTCCCGGGGCCAACGTCCTGACTTTC
few | . | TRBJ2-2 | TRBV6-5 | CASSYFTSFTGELFF | TGTGCCAGCAGTTACTTCACTAGTTTTACCGGGGAGCTGTTTTTT
many | . | TRBJ2-3 | TRBV5-1 | CASSFDTPTDTQYF | TGCGCCAGCAGCTTCGACACGCCAACAGATACGCAGTATTTT
many | TRBD1 | TRBJ1-6 | TRBV5-1 | CASSPRQGAYDSPLHF | TGCGCCAGCAGCCCTAGACAGGGGGCGTATGATTCACCCCTCCACTTT
few | TRBD2 | TRBJ2-3 | TRBV5-1 | CASSSRTSGGADTQYF | TGCGCCAGCAGCTCACGGACTAGCGGGGGGGCAGATACGCAGTATTTT
many | TRBD2 | TRBJ2-7 | TRBV12-3/TRBV12-4 | CASSPGLDLGSSYEQYF | TGTGCCAGCAGTCCGGGACTAGACCTCGGTAGCTCCTACGAGCAGTACTTC
few | . | TRBJ2-7 | TRBV4-3 | CASSQDYESYEQYF | TGCGCCAGCAGCCAAGATTATGAATCCTACGAGCAGTACTTC
few | TRBD2 | TRBJ2-1 | TRBV7-2 | CASRTSGGSYNEQFF | TGTGCCAGTCGCACTAGCGGGGGCTCCTACAATGAGCAGTTCTTC
many | TRBD1 | TRBJ1-4 | TRBV29-1 | CSVGQGITNEKLFF | TGCAGCGTAGGACAGGGGATAACTAATGAAAAACTGTTTTTT
. | . | TRBJ1-2 | TRBV28 | CASRPQVTPNYGYTF | TGTGCCAGCCGCCCGCAGGTCACACCCAACTATGGCTACACCTTC
many | . | TRBJ2-1 | TRBV5-1 | CASSLAVGGLVGSYNEQFF | TGCGCCAGCAGCTTGGCCGTCGGAGGCCTTGTCGGCTCCTACAATGAGCAGTTCTTC
many | . | TRBJ1-2 | TRBV4-3 | CASSQDFASQVGAGYTF | TGCGCCAGCAGCCAAGATTTCGCCAGCCAAGTGGGGGCTGGCTACACCTTC
. | . | TRBJ1-1 | TRBV5-5 | CASSLKDMNTEAFF | TGTGCCAGCAGCCTGAAGGATATGAACACTGAAGCTTTCTTT
many | . | TRBJ2-3 | TRBV5-1 | CASSPYSGTDTQYF | TGCGCCAGCAGCCCATACAGCGGCACAGATACGCAGTATTTT
many | . | TRBJ2-3 | TRBV6-5 | CASSPYGDTQYF | TGTGCCAGCAGCCCCTACGGGGATACGCAGTATTTT
many | TRBD2 | TRBJ2-1 | TRBV11-2 | CASSFWRGGNEQFF | TGTGCCAGCAGCTTCTGGCGGGGGGGTAATGAGCAGTTCTTC
few | . | TRBJ2-2 | TRBV11-3 | CASSLHSGAVTGELFF | TGTGCCAGCAGCTTACACTCCGGGGCAGTCACCGGGGAGCTGTTTTTT
few | TRBD2 | TRBJ2-7 | TRBV20-1 | CSALGGGYEQYF | TGCAGTGCTCTGGGGGGAGGGTACGAGCAGTACTTC
many | . | TRBJ2-7 | TRBV25-1 | CASRTGYEQYF | TGTGCCAGCAGGACAGGATACGAGCAGTACTTC
many | . | TRBJ2-5 | TRBV5-1 | CASQGTETQYF | TGCGCCAGCCAGGGAACGGAGACCCAGTACTTC
many | . | TRBJ2-7 | TRBV6-5 | CASSYLRSWREFYEQYF | TGTGCCAGCAGTTACCTGCGATCTTGGCGGGAATTCTACGAGCAGTACTTC
many | . | TRBJ1-1 | TRBV6-1 | CASRKTVNTEAFF | TGTGCCAGCAGGAAGACAGTGAACACTGAAGCTTTCTTT
many | . | TRBJ2-2 | TRBV5-1 | CASSLVPGQNTGELFF | TGCGCCAGCAGCTTGGTTCCGGGACAGAACACCGGGGAGCTGTTTTTT
many | . | TRBJ1-2 | TRBV7-2 | CASSLPGSGYTF | TGTGCCAGCAGCCTACCAGGGAGCGGCTACACCTTC
few | TRBD2 | TRBJ2-1 | TRBV29-1 | CSVFTAGVQNEQFF | TGCAGCGTTTTCACGGCGGGAGTCCAGAATGAGCAGTTCTTC
. | . | TRBJ2-4 | TRBV5-1 | CASSLVSGAKNIQYF | TGCGCCAGCAGCTTGGTTAGCGGAGCCAAAAACATTCAGTACTTC
. | . | TRBJ1-1 | TRBV20-1 | CSARLQRGTEAFF | TGCAGTGCTAGACTACAGAGGGGCACTGAAGCTTTCTTT
many | TRBD1 | TRBJ1-1 | TRBV5-1 | CASSLDRESSAFF | TGCGCCAGCAGCTTAGACAGGGAAAGTTCGGCTTTCTTT
. | TRBD2 | TRBJ2-2 | TRBV20-1 | CSAPRAGGQTGELFF | TGCAGTGCCCCCCGGGCGGGAGGCCAAACCGGGGAGCTGTTTTTT
. | TRBD1 | TRBJ2-1 | TRBV11-2 | CASDRGRCNEQFF | TGTGCCAGCGACAGGGGGCGCTGCAATGAGCAGTTCTTC
many | TRBD2 | TRBJ2-7 | TRBV4-2 | CASSPGEGLAETLTYEQYF | TGTGCCAGCAGCCCCGGAGAAGGACTAGCGGAAACTTTGACCTACGAGCAGTACTTC
. | TRBD1 | TRBJ2-3 | TRBV5-1 | CASSRTGDSTDTQYF | TGCGCCAGCAGCCGGACAGGGGACAGCACAGATACGCAGTATTTT
many | . | TRBJ1-4 | TRBV4-1 | CASSAKWGTNEKLFF | TGCGCCAGCAGTGCCAAATGGGGGACTAATGAAAAACTGTTTTTT
many | TRBD2 | TRBJ2-1 | TRBV5-1 | CASSLGGSGNYNEQFF | TGCGCCAGCAGCTTGGGTGGTAGCGGGAACTACAATGAGCAGTTCTTC
few | TRBD2 | TRBJ2-3 | TRBV9 | CASGEREGRTDTQYF | TGTGCCAGCGGCGAGCGGGAGGGCCGCACAGATACGCAGTATTTT
many | TRBD1 | TRBJ2-2 | TRBV10-2 | CASTPTGLNTGELFF | TGCGCCAGCACCCCGACAGGGTTGAACACCGGGGAGCTGTTTTTT
many | . | TRBJ2-3 | TRBV20-1 | CSAREVTQYF | TGCAGTGCTAGAGAAGTTACGCAGTATTTT
few | . | TRBJ2-1 | TRBV12-3/TRBV12-4 | CASSLGGVTNEQFF | TGTGCCAGCAGCCTAGGGGGGGTAACAAATGAGCAGTTCTTC
many | . | TRBJ2-5 | TRBV27 | CASSQRLQETQYF | TGTGCCAGCAGCCAGCGGCTCCAAGAGACCCAGTACTTC